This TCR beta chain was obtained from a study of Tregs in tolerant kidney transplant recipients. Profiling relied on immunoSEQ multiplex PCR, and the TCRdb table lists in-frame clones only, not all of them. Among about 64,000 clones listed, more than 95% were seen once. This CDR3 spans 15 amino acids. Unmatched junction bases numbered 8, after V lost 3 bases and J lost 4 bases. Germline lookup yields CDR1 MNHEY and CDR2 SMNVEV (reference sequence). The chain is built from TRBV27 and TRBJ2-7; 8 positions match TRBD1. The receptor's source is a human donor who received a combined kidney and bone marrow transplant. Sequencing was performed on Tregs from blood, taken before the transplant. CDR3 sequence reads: CASSLIGQGFYEQYF. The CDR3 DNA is TGTGCCAGCAGTTTGATCGGACAGGGCTTTTACGAGCAGTACTTC.